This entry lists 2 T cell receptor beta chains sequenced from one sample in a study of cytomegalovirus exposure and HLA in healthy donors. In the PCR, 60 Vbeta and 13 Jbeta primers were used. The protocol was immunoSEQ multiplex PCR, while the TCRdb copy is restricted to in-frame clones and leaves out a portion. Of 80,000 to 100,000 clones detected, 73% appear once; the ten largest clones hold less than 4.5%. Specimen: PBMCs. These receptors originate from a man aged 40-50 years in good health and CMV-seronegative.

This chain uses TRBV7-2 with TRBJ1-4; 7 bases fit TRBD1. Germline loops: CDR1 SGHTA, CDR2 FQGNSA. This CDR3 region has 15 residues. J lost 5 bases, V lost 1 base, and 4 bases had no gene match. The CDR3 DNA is TGTGCCAGCAGCTTAGTGACAGGGCTGAATGAAAAACTGTTTTTT. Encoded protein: CASSLVTGLNEKLFF. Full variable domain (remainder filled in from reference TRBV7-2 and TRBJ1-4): GAGVSQSPSNKVTEKGKDVELRCDPISGHTALYWYRQSLGQGLEFLIYFQGNSAPDKSGLPSDRFSAERTGGSVSTLTIQRTQQEDSAVYLCASSLVTGLNEKLFFGSGTQLSVL.

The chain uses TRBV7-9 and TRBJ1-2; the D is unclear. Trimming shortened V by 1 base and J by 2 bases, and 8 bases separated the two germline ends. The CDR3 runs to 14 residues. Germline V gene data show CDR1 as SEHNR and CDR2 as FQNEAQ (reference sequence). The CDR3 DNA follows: TGTGCCAGCAGCTTAGGCCCGAGGAACTATGGCTACACCTTC. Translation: CASSLGPRNYGYTF.